Each of the 9 T cell receptor beta chains below was sequenced from the same sample in a study of T-cell memory formation after mild COVID-19. TCRdb fed the 5' RACE reads into MiXCR, producing one record per CDR3 protein. The data show 410,000 or so distinct CDR3 sequences, with more than 20% seen just once and 13% held by the top ten. Material: PBMCs or a T cell subset sorted from them (not recorded which). The receptors were gathered from an adult woman who had mild COVID-19 (a few samples of this study predate the infection). Cell type and time point are not known.

This clonotype was detected a few times. This chain connects TRBV3-1 to TRBJ1-1; D possibly corresponds to TRBD1 (5 bases). Germline assignment: CDR1 LGHDT and CDR2 YNNKEL (reference sequence). V was shortened by 0 bases and J by 9 bases, with 11 bases between the two germline ends. There are 13 residues in the CDR3. The CDR3 reads CASSQEVGRKAFF. In DNA, the CDR3 is TGTGCCAGCAGCCAAGAGGTGGGGCGGAAAGCTTTCTTT.

V and J are TRBV27 and TRBJ2-5; 10 bases agree with TRBD1. The CDR3 has 15 residues. J lost 1 base, V lost 6 bases, and 5 bases had no gene match. CDR1 MNHEY and CDR2 SMNVEV come from the germline V gene (reference sequence). The CDR3 is CASSPGTGAQETQYF. The CDR3 bases are TGTGCCAGCAGCCCCGGGACAGGGGCCCAAGAGACCCAGTACTTC.

This clonotype was counted many times. The chain employs TRBV7-8 and TRBJ1-5; D is uncertain. Germline CDR1 is SGHVS and CDR2 is FQNEAQ. The V end lost 1 base, the J end lost 0 bases, and 7 bases lay between the germline ends. The CDR3 loop spans 15 amino acids. The CDR3, as DNA: TGTGCCAGCAGCTTAGTAGGCTCTAGCAATCAGCCCCAGCATTTT. Translating gives CASSLVGSSNQPQHF.

This rearrangement joins TRBV18 to TRBJ2-7; TRBD2 agrees at 7 bases. The germline gives CDR1 KGHSH, CDR2 LQKENI. Trimming took 2 bases from V and 2 from J; bases not matched to a gene: 6. The length of the CDR3 is 15 residues. CDR3 nucleotide sequence: TGTGCCAGCTCACCAGGCCTAGCGGCTACCTACGAGCAGTACTTC. Amino acid sequence: CASSPGLAATYEQYF.

This clonotype has only a few counts. V and J are TRBV7-8 and TRBJ1-2; TRBD1 matches 7 bases. CDR3 length: 16 residues. Trimming cost V 5 bases and J 2 bases; bases outside gene matches: 11. Germline V gene sequence: CDR1 SGHVS, CDR2 FQNEAQ. CDR3 sequence reads: CASSPMGPGGNYGYTF. CDR3 in DNA: TGTGCCAGCAGCCCGATGGGTCCAGGGGGAAACTATGGCTACACCTTC.

The sample holds a few counts of this clonotype. This sequence joins TRBV15 and TRBJ1-1, with 8 bases matching TRBD1. The CDR3 spans 16 residues. Germline V gene data show CDR1 as LNHNV and CDR2 as YYDKDF (reference sequence). V shed 4 bases, J shed 1 base, and the junction held 8 bases outside the gene matches. The chain's CDR3 is CATSILFQGANTEAFF. In DNA form, the CDR3 reads TGTGCCACCAGCATTTTATTCCAGGGGGCGAACACTGAAGCTTTCTTT.

This clonotype has more than one count but fewer than ten. This chain connects TRBV29-1 to TRBJ2-7; D uncertain. The CDR3 loop spans 11 amino acids. V lost 6 bases, J lost 5 bases, and 11 bases lay in between. Per germline, CDR1 SQVTM and CDR2 ANQGSEA. CDR3 loop: CSVAWADEQYF. The CDR3 region has the DNA TGCAGCGTCGCGTGGGCAGACGAGCAGTACTTC.

The chain combines TRBV20-1 with TRBJ2-7; 8 bases are shared with TRBD2. CDR3 size: 14 residues. Germline V gene sequence: CDR1 DFQATT, CDR2 SNEGSKA (reference sequence). J gave up 3 bases and V 1 base, and 5 bases lay outside the gene matches. CDR3: CSARGTSGFYEQYF. Written as DNA, the CDR3 is TGCAGTGCTAGAGGCACTAGCGGATTCTACGAGCAGTACTTC.

This sequence joins TRBV20-1 and TRBJ2-5; D may be TRBD1 or TRBD2 (7 bases each). The CDR3 totals 15 residues. The ends were cut back, 6 bases at V and 0 bases at J, with 17 bases in the middle. The germline V gene has CDR1 DFQATT and CDR2 SNEGSKA (reference sequence). The CDR3 sequence is CSANSRGGHQETQYF. The DNA for the CDR3 is TGCAGTGCAAACTCCAGGGGGGGGCACCAAGAGACCCAGTACTTC.